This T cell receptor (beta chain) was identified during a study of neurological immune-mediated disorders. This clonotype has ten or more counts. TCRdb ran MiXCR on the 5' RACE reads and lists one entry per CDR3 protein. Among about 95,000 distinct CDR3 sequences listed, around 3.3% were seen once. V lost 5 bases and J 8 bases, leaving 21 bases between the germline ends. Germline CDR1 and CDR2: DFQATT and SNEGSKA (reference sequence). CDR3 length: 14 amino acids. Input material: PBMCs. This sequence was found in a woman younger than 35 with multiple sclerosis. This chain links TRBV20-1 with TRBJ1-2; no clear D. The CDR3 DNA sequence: TGCAGTGCTCTTCCCCGGGCCTCCGGTGAGGGCTACACCTTC. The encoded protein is CSALPRASGEGYTF.